The present entry profiles one T cell receptor beta chain with its context. The sample originates from a study of T cells after yellow fever vaccination. TCRdb analysed the 5' RACE reads with MiXCR anew, one entry per CDR3 protein. This table holds 610,000 or so distinct CDR3 sequences, 9% to 15% found once. The CDR3 is 15 amino acids. The junction had 14 bases not matched to a gene; V was cut back by 4 bases and J by 15 bases. Looked up from germline, CDR1 is GTSNPN and CDR2 is SVGIG (reference sequence). The gene calls are TRBV30 and TRBJ2-1, with TRBD2 identical over 14 bases. Sequencing used PBMCs, obtained on the day of the yellow fever booster vaccination. The sequence derives from a man younger than 40 who received the YFV17D yellow fever vaccine. The CDR3 region has the DNA TGTGCCTGGAATTCAAATCCGGGACTAGCGGGAGATATGTTCTTC. Protein product: CAWNSNPGLAGDMFF.